These T cell receptor beta chains were read from a single sample in a study of precursors of human CD4 cytotoxic T cells. TCRdb reanalysed the reads using MiXCR and keeps one entry per CDR3 protein. The data contain several hundred distinct CDR3 sequences, 21% of them singletons. The sample was memory CD4+ T cells from blood (PBMCs). All receptors derive from a human donor in good health. Each CDR3 is given without its conserved first and last residue.

v_call: TRBV7-2
j_call: TRBJ2-7
cdr3_aa: ASSLDPAYEQY

v_call: TRBV25-1
j_call: TRBJ2-3
cdr3_aa: ASSDPGKERQY

v_call: TRBV13
j_call: TRBJ2-7
cdr3_aa: ASSLVFGTSFSQAIQQY

v_call: TRBV6-6
j_call: TRBJ1-2
cdr3_aa: ASTPGDNYGYT

v_call: TRBV6-2/TRBV6-3
j_call: TRBJ2-2
cdr3_aa: ASSYNVLSIGTANTGELF

v_call: TRBV21-1
j_call: TRBJ2-3
cdr3_aa: ASSPTWRRDNPTDTQY

v_call: TRBV20-1
j_call: TRBJ2-5
cdr3_aa: SAREITGGYQETQY

v_call: TRBV14
j_call: TRBJ1-2
cdr3_aa: ASSQDPGIYGYT

v_call: TRBV5-1
j_call: TRBJ2-5
cdr3_aa: ASSLSAADQETQY

v_call: TRBV3-1
j_call: TRBJ1-4
cdr3_aa: ASSLDGGSATNEKLF

v_call: TRBV30
j_call: TRBJ2-1
cdr3_aa: ALDQWTSSGNEQF

v_call: TRBV6-5
j_call: TRBJ1-2
cdr3_aa: ASTETGNYGYT

v_call: TRBV2
j_call: TRBJ2-7
cdr3_aa: ASRIDRGYEQY

v_call: TRBV20-1
j_call: TRBJ2-7
cdr3_aa: SARDAGSQGEQY

v_call: TRBV20-1
j_call: TRBJ2-7
cdr3_aa: SARSAGIDEQY

v_call: TRBV5-6
j_call: TRBJ2-5
cdr3_aa: ASSSDGDQETQY

v_call: TRBV20-1
j_call: TRBJ1-3
cdr3_aa: SARDPGGGNTIY

v_call: TRBV6-5
j_call: TRBJ1-2
cdr3_aa: ASGRWDGLANYGYT

v_call: TRBV7-9
j_call: TRBJ1-1
cdr3_aa: ASSSTGERGTEAF

v_call: TRBV2
j_call: TRBJ1-1
cdr3_aa: ASRDWGQEGPDTEAF

v_call: TRBV5-1
j_call: TRBJ1-1
cdr3_aa: ASSLAGGKTEAF

v_call: TRBV9
j_call: TRBJ1-2
cdr3_aa: ASSGQTASLSGYT

v_call: TRBV5-1
j_call: TRBJ2-3
cdr3_aa: ASSLIPTDTQY

v_call: TRBV2
j_call: TRBJ1-1
cdr3_aa: ASSEVDDTEAF

v_call: TRBV2
j_call: TRBJ1-5
cdr3_aa: ASSIERGNQPQH

v_call: TRBV12-3/TRBV12-4
j_call: TRBJ1-5
cdr3_aa: ASTKKLGQPQH

v_call: TRBV7-2
j_call: TRBJ2-2
cdr3_aa: ASSPVPLWRGNTGELF

v_call: TRBV5-8
j_call: TRBJ2-1
cdr3_aa: ASSLYLTGGRSFAEQF

v_call: TRBV29-1
j_call: TRBJ1-1
cdr3_aa: SVSPIGTGVELLLMNTEAF

v_call: TRBV11-2
j_call: TRBJ2-3
cdr3_aa: ASSFFQVIQDPDTQY

v_call: TRBV5-1
j_call: TRBJ2-1
cdr3_aa: ASSSTSHGLDEQF